This TCR beta chain was profiled in a study of shared clonotypes between healthy human individuals. Regarding the study as a whole: Memory subsets had estimated richness that was generally smaller than that of naive subsets. Some naive CD4 clonotypes, around 4.9%, turned up in common across a handful of donors.

Germline loops: CDR1 MDHEN, CDR2 SYDVKM. The CDR3 covers 16 residues. V trimming: 2 bases; J trimming: 7 bases; junction bases outside the gene matches: 11. The input for sorted-subset replicate PCRs was around 200 ng DNA, some 30,000 T cell genomes. The method was immunoSEQ multiplex PCR; TCRdb's version includes in-frame clones alone and lacks a portion of them. The sample lists 2 million to 2.5 million clones; 85% to 95% were seen once. Points on this clone: Its target is not known.

Sample: naive CD4+ T cells sorted from blood. Specified subset: CD45RA+ positively selected. This TCR derives from a man in his late teens or twenties in good health. The chain carries TRBV28 and TRBJ1-2; 9 nucleotides align to TRBD1. DNA of the CDR3: TGTGCCAGCAGTTTAATCGGAGGACAGGGGAATCGTGGCTACACCTTC. Amino acids: CASSLIGGQGNRGYTF.